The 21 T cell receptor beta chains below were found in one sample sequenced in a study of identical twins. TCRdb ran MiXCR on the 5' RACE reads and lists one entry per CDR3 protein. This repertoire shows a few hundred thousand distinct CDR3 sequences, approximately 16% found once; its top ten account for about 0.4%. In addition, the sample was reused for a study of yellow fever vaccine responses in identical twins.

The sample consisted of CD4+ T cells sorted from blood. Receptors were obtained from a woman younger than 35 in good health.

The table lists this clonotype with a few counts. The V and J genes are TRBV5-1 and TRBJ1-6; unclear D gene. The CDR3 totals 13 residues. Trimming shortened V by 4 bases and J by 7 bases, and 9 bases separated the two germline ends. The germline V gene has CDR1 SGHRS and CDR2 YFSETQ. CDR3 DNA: TGCGCCAGCAGCGTAACGGAAAATTCACCCCTCCACTTT. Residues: CASSVTENSPLHF.

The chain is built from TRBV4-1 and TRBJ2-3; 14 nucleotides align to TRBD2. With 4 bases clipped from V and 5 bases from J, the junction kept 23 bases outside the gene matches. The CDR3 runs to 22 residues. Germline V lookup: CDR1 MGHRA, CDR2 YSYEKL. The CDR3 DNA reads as TGCGCCAGCAGCCTTATCCCTCCGGGACTAGCGGGGGCCATGCACCTTCTAGATACGCAGTATTTT. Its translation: CASSLIPPGLAGAMHLLDTQYF.

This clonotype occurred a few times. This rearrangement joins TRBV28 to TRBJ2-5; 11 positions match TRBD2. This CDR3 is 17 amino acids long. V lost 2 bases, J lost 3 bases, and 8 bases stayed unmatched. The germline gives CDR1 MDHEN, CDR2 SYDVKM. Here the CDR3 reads CASSLGGGSGREETQYF. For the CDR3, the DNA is TGTGCCAGCAGTTTAGGCGGAGGTAGCGGGAGGGAAGAGACCCAGTACTTC.

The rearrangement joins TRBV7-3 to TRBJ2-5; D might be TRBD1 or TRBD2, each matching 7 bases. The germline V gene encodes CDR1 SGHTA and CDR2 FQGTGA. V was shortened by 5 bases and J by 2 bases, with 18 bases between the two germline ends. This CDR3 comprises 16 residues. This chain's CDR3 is CASSRQGGLGQETQYF. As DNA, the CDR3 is TGTGCCAGCAGCCGCCAGGGGGGGTTAGGACAAGAGACCCAGTACTTC.

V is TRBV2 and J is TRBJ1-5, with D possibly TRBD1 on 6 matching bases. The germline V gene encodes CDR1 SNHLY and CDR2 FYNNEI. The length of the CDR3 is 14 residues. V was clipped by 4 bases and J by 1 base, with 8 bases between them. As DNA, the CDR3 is TGTGCCAGCAGTGTGCAGGGGAGCAATCAGCCCCAGCATTTT. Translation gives CASSVQGSNQPQHF.

DNA of the CDR3: TGTGCCAGCAGCCCAACTGGGACAGGGGATCGTCAGCCCCAGCATTTT. Residues: CASSPTGTGDRQPQHF. The chain uses TRBV4-2 and TRBJ1-5, with TRBD1 matching over 10 bases. The trim removed 4 bases at V and 6 bases at J, leaving 9 bases unmatched. Germline CDR1 reads LGHNA; CDR2 reads YNFKEQ. The CDR3 extends over 16 amino acids.

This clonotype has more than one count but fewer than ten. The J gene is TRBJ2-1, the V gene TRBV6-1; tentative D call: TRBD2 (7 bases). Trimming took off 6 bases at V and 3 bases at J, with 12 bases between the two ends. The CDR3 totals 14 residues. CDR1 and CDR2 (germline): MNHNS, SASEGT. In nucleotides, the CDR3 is TGTGCCAGCAGAGGGGGGGGGGACTACAATGAGCAGTTCTTC. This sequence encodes CASRGGGDYNEQFF.

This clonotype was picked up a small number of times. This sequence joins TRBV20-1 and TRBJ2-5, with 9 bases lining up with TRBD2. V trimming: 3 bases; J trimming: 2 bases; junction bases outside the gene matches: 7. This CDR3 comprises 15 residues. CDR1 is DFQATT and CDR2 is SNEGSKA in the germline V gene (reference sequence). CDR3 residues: CSASETSGVQETQYF. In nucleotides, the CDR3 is TGCAGTGCTAGTGAGACTAGCGGCGTTCAAGAGACCCAGTACTTC.

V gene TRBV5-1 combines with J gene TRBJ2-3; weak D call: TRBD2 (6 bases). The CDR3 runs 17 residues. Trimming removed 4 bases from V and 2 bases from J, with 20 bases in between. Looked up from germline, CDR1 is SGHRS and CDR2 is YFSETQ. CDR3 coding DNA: TGCGCCAGCAGCGACGGGGCAGGGAGGCTTGCCACAGATACGCAGTATTTT. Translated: CASSDGAGRLATDTQYF.

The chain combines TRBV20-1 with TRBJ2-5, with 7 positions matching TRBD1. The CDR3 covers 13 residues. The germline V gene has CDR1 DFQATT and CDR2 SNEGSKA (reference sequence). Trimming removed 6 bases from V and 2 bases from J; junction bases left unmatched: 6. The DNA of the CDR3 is TGCAGTGCAGACCTGACAGGGCAAGAGACCCAGTACTTC. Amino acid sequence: CSADLTGQETQYF.

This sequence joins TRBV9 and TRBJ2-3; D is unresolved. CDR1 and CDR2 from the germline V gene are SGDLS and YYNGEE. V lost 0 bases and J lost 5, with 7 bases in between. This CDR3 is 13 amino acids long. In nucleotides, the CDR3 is TGTGCCAGCAGCGTAGCAAATAGAGATACGCAGTATTTT. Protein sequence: CASSVANRDTQYF.

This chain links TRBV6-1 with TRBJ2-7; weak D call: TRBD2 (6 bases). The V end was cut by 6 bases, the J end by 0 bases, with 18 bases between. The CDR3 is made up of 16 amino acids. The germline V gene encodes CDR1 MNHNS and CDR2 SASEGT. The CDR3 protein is CASRVSGTLSSYEQYF. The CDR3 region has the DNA TGTGCCAGCAGAGTGTCCGGGACTTTGAGCTCCTACGAGCAGTACTTC.

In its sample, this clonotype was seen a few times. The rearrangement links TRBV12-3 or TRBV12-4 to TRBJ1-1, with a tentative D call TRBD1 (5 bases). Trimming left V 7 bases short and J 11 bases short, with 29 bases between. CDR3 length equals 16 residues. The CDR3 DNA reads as TGTGCCAGCACCGTAGGGATTGGAGCTGGGGGTGAAAGGGCTTTCTTT. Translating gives CASTVGIGAGGERAFF.

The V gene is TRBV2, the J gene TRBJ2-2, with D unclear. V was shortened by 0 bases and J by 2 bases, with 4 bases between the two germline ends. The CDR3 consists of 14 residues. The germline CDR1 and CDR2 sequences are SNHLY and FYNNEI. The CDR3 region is CASSEALNTGELFF. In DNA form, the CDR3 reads TGTGCCAGCAGTGAAGCGCTTAACACCGGGGAGCTGTTTTTT.

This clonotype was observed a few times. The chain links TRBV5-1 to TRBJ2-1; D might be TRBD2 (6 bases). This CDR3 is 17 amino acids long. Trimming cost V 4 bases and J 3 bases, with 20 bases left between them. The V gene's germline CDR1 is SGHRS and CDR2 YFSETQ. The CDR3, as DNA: TGCGCCAGCAGCGCCCCCCGACTAGTCGGAGGCTACAATGAGCAGTTCTTC. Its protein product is CASSAPRLVGGYNEQFF.

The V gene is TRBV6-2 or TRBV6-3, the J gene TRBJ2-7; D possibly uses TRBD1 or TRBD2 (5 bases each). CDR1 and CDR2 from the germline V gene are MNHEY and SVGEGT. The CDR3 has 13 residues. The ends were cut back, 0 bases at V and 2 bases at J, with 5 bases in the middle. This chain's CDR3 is CASSYSGPYEQYV. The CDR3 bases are TGTGCCAGCAGTTACTCGGGACCCTACGAGCAGTACGTC.

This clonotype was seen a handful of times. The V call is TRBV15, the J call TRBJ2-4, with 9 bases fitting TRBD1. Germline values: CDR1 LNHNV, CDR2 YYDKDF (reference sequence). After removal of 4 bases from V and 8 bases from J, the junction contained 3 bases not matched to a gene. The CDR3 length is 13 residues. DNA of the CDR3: TGTGCCACCAGCATCGACAGGGGGTACATTCAGTACTTC. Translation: CATSIDRGYIQYF.

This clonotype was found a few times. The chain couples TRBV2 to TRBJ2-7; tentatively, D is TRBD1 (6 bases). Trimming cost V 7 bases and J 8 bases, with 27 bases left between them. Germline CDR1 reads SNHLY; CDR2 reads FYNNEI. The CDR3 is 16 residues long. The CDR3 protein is CASTLFRDNLRSQQYF. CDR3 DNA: TGTGCCAGCACTCTATTTAGGGACAACTTACGGAGCCAGCAGTACTTC. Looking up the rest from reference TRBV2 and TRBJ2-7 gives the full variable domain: EPEVTQTPSHQVTQMGQEVILRCVPISNHLYFYWYRQILGQKVEFLVSFYNNEISEKSEIFDDQFSVERPDGSNFTLKIRSTKLEDSAMYFCASTLFRDNLRSQQYFGPGTRLTVT.

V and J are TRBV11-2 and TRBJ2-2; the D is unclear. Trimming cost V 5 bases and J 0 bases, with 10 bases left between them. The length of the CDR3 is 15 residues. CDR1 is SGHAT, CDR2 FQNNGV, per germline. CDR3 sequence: CASSLRSPNTGELFF. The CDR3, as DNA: TGTGCCAGCAGCCTTAGATCTCCGAACACCGGGGAGCTGTTTTTT.

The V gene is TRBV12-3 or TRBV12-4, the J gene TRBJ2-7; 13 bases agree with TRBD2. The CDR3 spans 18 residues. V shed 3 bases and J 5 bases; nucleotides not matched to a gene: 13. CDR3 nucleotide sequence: TGTGCCAGCAGTTTTGATTTTTCGTGGACTAGCGGGAGCAACGAGCAGTACTTC. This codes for CASSFDFSWTSGSNEQYF.

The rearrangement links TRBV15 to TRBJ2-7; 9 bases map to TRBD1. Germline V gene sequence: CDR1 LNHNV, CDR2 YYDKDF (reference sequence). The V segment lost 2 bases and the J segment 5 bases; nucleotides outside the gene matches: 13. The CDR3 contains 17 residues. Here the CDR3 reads CATSRPQRGTGIHEQYV. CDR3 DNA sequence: TGTGCCACCAGCAGACCCCAACGGGGGACAGGGATCCACGAGCAGTACGTC.